This TCR beta chain was identified during a study of T cell responses to AZD1222 COVID-19 vaccine. Whole-study findings and limits: Close to half of spike-specific TCRs reportedly recognize unmutated variant regions. The sample set comprised mostly white British donors with more females, and clonal diversity was possibly underestimated. The peak T cell response came first, and repertoires were sampled only after it.

The protocol was immunoSEQ multiplex PCR, while the TCRdb copy is restricted to in-frame clones and leaves out a portion. The data hold about 96,000 clones, with 70% to 90% observed a single time. The CDR3 totals 14 residues. With 3 bases clipped from V and 3 bases from J, the junction kept 4 bases outside the gene matches. Looked up from germline, CDR1 is MGHRA and CDR2 is YSYEKL. Details on this clone: As yet, its antigen is unknown.

This TCR was recovered from an adult in good health. The specimen comprised peripheral blood, sampled on day 0 of AZD1222 vaccination. The chain has TRBV4-1 and TRBJ2-7; 8 bases fit TRBD1. CDR3 loop: CASSHDTGGYEQYF. In DNA, the CDR3 is TGCGCCAGCAGCCATGACACAGGGGGCTACGAGCAGTACTTC.